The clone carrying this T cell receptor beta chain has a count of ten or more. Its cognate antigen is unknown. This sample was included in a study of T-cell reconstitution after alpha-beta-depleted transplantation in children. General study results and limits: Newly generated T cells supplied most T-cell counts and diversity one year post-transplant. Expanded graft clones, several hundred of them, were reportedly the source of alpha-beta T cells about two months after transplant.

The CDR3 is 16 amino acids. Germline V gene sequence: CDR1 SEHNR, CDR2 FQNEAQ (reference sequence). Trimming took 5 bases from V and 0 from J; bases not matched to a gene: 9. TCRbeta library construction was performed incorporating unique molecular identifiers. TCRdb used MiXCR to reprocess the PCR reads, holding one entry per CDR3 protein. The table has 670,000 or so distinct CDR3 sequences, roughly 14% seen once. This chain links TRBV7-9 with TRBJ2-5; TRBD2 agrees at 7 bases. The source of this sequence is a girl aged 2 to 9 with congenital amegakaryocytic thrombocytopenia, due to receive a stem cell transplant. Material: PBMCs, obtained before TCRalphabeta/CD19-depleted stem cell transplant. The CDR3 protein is CASSKGTIQYQETQYF. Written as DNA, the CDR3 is TGTGCCAGCAGCAAAGGGACTATCCAATACCAAGAGACCCAGTACTTC.